This record looks at one T cell receptor beta chain sequence and its context. The antigen remains undetermined. This specimen comes from a study of shared clonotypes between healthy human individuals. Clones were sequenced by immunoSEQ multiplex PCR, and TCRdb holds only the in-frame ones, with some missing. The table has 650,000 to 750,000 clones, more than 70% seen once; the top ten hold 1.8%. Study-level results: Tissue TCR repertoires likely differ from these blood-only repertoires. With few donors, the genetic and exposure-history diversity represented was limited.

Unmatched junction bases numbered 14, after V lost 5 bases and J lost 5 bases. Germline values: CDR1 LNHDA, CDR2 SQIVND (reference sequence). The CDR3 runs 16 residues. Splitting of CD4+ cells produced CD45RA+ naive and CD45RA-negative memory subsets. V gene TRBV19 combines with J gene TRBJ1-1, with TRBD1 matching 7 bases. The sequence was obtained from a woman in her 30s in good health. The sequenced material came from memory CD4+ T cells sorted from blood. Subset specified: CD45RA-negative fraction. CDR3 in amino acids: CASSQSAAGQITEAFF. As DNA, the CDR3 is TGTGCCAGTAGTCAGTCCGCGGCGGGACAGATAACTGAAGCTTTCTTT.